Shown below are 7 T cell receptor beta chains from a single sample sequenced in a study of CXCR3-negative and CXCR3-positive naive CD8 T cells (dated by TCRdb to between 2018 and 2020). Sequencing relied on a NextSeq 550. The Human TCR Profiling Kit (MiLaboratory) was used to make UMI-labeled 5' RACE TRB cDNA libraries. After the reads were reprocessed by TCRdb, one entry was made per CDR3 protein sequence, with no DNA. The record for this sample contains 45,000 to 60,000 distinct CDR3 sequences. The top ten hold approximately 0.45% of the sample. Sequencing input: naive CXCR3- CD8+ T cells from blood. The sample's cell subset or site label, decoded: CD45RO-CCR7+CD27+CD95- naive CD8+ T cells lacking CXCR3 (TNR3-). The source is a human donor in good health. Some clones in this sample may be carry-over from other donors' samples.

V is TRBV12-3 or TRBV12-4 and J is TRBJ2-2; absent DNA, TCRdb's TRBD2 call cannot be checked. This CDR3 comprises 13 residues. The CDR3 loop reads CASTPPGAGELFF.

This sequence joins TRBV7-9 and TRBJ2-3. The CDR3 is made up of 12 amino acids. The germline V gene has CDR1 SEHNR and CDR2 FQNEAQ (reference sequence). The CDR3 sequence is CASKGSTDTQYF.

The chain is built from TRBV5-4 and TRBJ2-5; with no DNA, the TCRdb D assignment of TRBD2 cannot be verified. The CDR3 has 14 residues. Germline V gene data show CDR1 as SGHNT and CDR2 as YYREEE (reference sequence). This chain's CDR3 is CASSPASGGETQYF.

The rearrangement uses TRBV29-1 and TRBJ1-4. Germline V lookup: CDR1 SQVTM, CDR2 ANQGSEA. The CDR3 length is 13 residues. CDR3 loop: CSVEDELGEKLFF.

The chain couples TRBV20-1 to TRBJ2-1; TCRdb calls TRBD2, which cannot be checked without DNA. CDR1 and CDR2 (germline): DFQATT, SNEGSKA (reference sequence). CDR3 length: 15 residues. The CDR3 region is CSAPAWASGYNEQFF.

The chain has TRBV29-1 and TRBJ1-2; TCRdb names TRBD1, which stays unverified in the absence of DNA. The CDR3 is 15 residues long. CDR1 is SQVTM, CDR2 ANQGSEA, per germline. This CDR3 reads CSVVRRAGVAYGYTF.

This chain connects TRBV19 to TRBJ2-7; the D call from TCRdb, TRBD1, cannot be confirmed without DNA. The CDR3 runs 15 residues. Germline CDR1 and CDR2: LNHDA and SQIVND (reference sequence). The CDR3 sequence is CASSWWTGTSYEQYF.